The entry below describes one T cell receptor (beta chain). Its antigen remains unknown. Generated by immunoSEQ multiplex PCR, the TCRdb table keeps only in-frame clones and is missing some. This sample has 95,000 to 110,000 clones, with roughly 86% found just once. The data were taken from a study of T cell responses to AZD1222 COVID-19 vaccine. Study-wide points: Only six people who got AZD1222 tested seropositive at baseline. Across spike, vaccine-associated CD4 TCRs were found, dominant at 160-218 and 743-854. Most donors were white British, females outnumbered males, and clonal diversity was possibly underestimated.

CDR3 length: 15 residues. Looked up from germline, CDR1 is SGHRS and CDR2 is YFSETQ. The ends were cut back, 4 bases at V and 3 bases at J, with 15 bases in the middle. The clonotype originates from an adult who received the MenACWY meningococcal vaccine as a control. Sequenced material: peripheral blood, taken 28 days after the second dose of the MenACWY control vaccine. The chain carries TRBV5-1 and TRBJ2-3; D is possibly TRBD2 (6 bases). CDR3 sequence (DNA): TGCGCCAGCAGCCCGCCGGGGGATGGGACAGATACGCAGTATTTT. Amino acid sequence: CASSPPGDGTDTQYF.